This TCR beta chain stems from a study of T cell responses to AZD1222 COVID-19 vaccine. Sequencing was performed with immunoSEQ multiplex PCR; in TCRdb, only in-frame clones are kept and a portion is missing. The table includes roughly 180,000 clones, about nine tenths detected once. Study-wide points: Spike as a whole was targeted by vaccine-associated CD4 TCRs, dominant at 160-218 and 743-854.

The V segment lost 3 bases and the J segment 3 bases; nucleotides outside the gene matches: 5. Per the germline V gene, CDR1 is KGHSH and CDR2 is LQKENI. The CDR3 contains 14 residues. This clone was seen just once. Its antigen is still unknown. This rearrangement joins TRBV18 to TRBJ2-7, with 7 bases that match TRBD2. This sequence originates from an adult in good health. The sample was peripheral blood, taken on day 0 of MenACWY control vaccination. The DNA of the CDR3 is TGTGCCAGCTCACCGGGGAGGGAAGTCTACGAGCAGTACTTC. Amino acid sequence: CASSPGREVYEQYF.